The next 6 T cell receptor beta chains were all read from a single sample in a study of shared clonotypes between healthy human individuals. This table comes from immunoSEQ multiplex PCR, and its TCRdb copy is limited to in-frame clones, with some not included. The sample has about 2 million clones, about 94% seen once; the top ten hold more than 0.9%. Only CD45RO-negative cells positively selected for CCR7 counted as naive CD8 cells, so terminally differentiated effector memory CD45RA+ cells were excluded. The sequenced material came from naive CD8+ T cells sorted from blood. The receptors were gathered from a man aged 18 to 29 in good health.

This clone was detected only a few times. The J gene is TRBJ1-5, the V gene TRBV28; 9 nucleotides match TRBD1. The CDR3 runs to 16 residues. J gave up 6 bases and V 5 bases, and 11 bases lay outside the gene matches. Germline V lookup: CDR1 MDHEN, CDR2 SYDVKM. The CDR3 nucleotides are TGTGCCAGCAGTCGTAACACAGGGGGCGTTCGTCAGCCCCAGCATTTT. Its protein is CASSRNTGGVRQPQHF.

This clone is a singleton in its sample. The rearrangement joins TRBV29-1 to TRBJ2-1, with 7 bases lining up with TRBD2. This CDR3 is built from 16 residues. Germline V gene sequence: CDR1 SQVTM, CDR2 ANQGSEA. V lost 5 bases, J lost 7 bases, and 17 bases stayed unmatched. CDR3 coding DNA: TGCAGCGTTTCCCGACGGGGGGATCTACCGGGTAATGAGCAGTTCTTC. Encoded protein: CSVSRRGDLPGNEQFF.

This clone was seen just once. The gene calls are TRBV27 and TRBJ2-7; 8 bases align to TRBD1. The CDR3 length is 15 residues. Germline CDR1 is MNHEY and CDR2 is SMNVEV (reference sequence). The J segment lost 2 bases and the V segment lost 8 bases, leaving 11 bases of the junction unmatched. CDR3 nucleotides: TGTGCCAGCGCGCCGGTGGACAGGGAAGCCTACGAGCAGTACTTC. This gives the protein CASAPVDREAYEQYF.

This chain joins TRBV19 and TRBJ2-7; D possibly matches TRBD1 or TRBD2 (7 bases each). Germline V gene data show CDR1 as LNHDA and CDR2 as SQIVND (reference sequence). The CDR3 loop spans 13 amino acids. The ends were cut back, 8 bases at V and 3 bases at J, with 14 bases in the middle. The CDR3 sequence: CASADREGYEQYF. The CDR3 DNA reads as TGTGCCAGTGCCGACAGGGAGGGCTACGAGCAGTACTTC.

The J gene is TRBJ2-7, the V gene TRBV5-6; D gene uncertain. Trimming cost V 1 base and J 3 bases, with 11 bases left between them. Germline V CDR1 and CDR2: SGHDT, YYEEEE. The CDR3 runs 14 residues. The CDR3 protein is CASSLMGLDYEQYF. The CDR3 nucleotides are TGTGCCAGCAGCTTGATGGGCCTGGACTACGAGCAGTACTTC.

V is TRBV5-1 and J is TRBJ2-4, with D perhaps being TRBD1 or TRBD2 (5 bases each). The V and J ends lost 3 bases and 7 bases respectively, with 20 bases between them. The length of the CDR3 is 16 residues. Germline values: CDR1 SGHRS, CDR2 YFSETQ. The CDR3: CASSSSPGPPGNIQYF. The CDR3 region has the DNA TGCGCCAGCAGCTCTTCTCCGGGACCCCCGGGGAACATTCAGTACTTC.